What follows are 26 T cell receptor beta chains derived from one specimen sequenced in a study of CD8+ T cells in alopecia areata. Extracted from the samples, RNA was reverse transcribed into cDNA to serve as the sequencing template. Assay: immunoSEQ multiplex PCR; the TCRdb copy retains only in-frame clones and omits some. The data contain roughly 130,000 clones, roughly 61% of them seen just once; the ten biggest clones take up 4.5% to 5.5%. Specimen: CD4+ T cells sorted from blood, collected at week 0. All receptors come from a human donor with alopecia areata.

The rearrangement joins TRBV2 to TRBJ2-7, with D possibly TRBD1 on 6 matching bases. CDR1 SNHLY and CDR2 FYNNEI come from the germline V gene. Trimming removed 4 bases at V and 3 bases at J, with 10 bases between. The CDR3 extends over 13 amino acids. The CDR3: CASSAHRDYEQYF. The CDR3 bases are TGTGCCAGCAGTGCTCACAGGGACTACGAGCAGTACTTC.

The chain couples TRBV5-4 to TRBJ2-3; D assignment may be TRBD1 or TRBD2 (5 bases each). The CDR3 is 16 residues long. CDR1 is SGHNT and CDR2 is YYREEE in the germline V gene (reference sequence). V dropped 4 bases and J dropped 1 base, with 16 bases sitting between them. The CDR3 DNA reads TGTGCCAGCAGCCCACAATCAAGAGGGGGCACAGATACGCAGTATTTT. It is translated as CASSPQSRGGTDTQYF.

V and J are TRBV7-2 and TRBJ2-7, with 9 bases identical to TRBD2. This CDR3 has 15 amino acids. The germline CDR1 and CDR2 sequences are SGHTA and FQGNSA. The trim removed 1 base at V and 6 bases at J, leaving 7 bases unmatched. CDR3 DNA sequence: TGTGCCAGCAGCTTAGGGGGCGGGAGGGCCTCCGAGCAGTACTTC. Amino acids: CASSLGGGRASEQYF.

The sample holds a few counts of this clone. The rearrangement joins TRBV28 to TRBJ1-4; the match to TRBD1 covers 7 bases. The junction had 4 bases not matched to a gene; V was cut back by 3 bases and J by 3 bases. Germline CDR1 reads MDHEN; CDR2 reads SYDVKM. This CDR3 has 15 residues. The CDR3 DNA follows: TGTGCCAGCAGTTTTGCAGGGGGATCTAATGAAAAACTGTTTTTT. Encoded protein: CASSFAGGSNEKLFF.

The CDR3: CASSLAHRGDYGYTF. DNA of the CDR3: TGTGCCAGCAGCTTAGCCCACAGGGGTGATTATGGCTACACCTTC. This chain links TRBV7-2 with TRBJ1-2, with TRBD1 matching over 7 bases. This CDR3 region has 15 residues. J was trimmed by 5 bases and V by 0 bases; bases with no gene match: 6. Germline loops: CDR1 SGHTA, CDR2 FQGNSA.

The chain uses TRBV9 and TRBJ2-7, with TRBD1 matching 7 bases. CDR1 is SGDLS, CDR2 YYNGEE, per germline. J gave up 6 bases and V 0 bases, and 9 bases lay outside the gene matches. This CDR3 has 15 residues. The CDR3 DNA reads as TGTGCCAGCAGCGTAGGCCCACAGGGGCAAGGCGAGCAGTACTTC. This gives the protein CASSVGPQGQGEQYF.

This clone was seen a handful of times. The CDR3 DNA is TGCGCCAGCAGCCAAGAAGGCAGACTATTAAGTGGCTACACCTTC. It yields the protein CASSQEGRLLSGYTF. This chain links TRBV4-3 with TRBJ1-2; D not certain. V was shortened by 0 bases and J by 7 bases, with 15 bases between the two germline ends. The CDR3 is made up of 15 amino acids. Germline CDR1 and CDR2: LGHNA and YSLEER.

This clone was observed a handful of times. V gene TRBV6-5 combines with J gene TRBJ1-2; weak D call: TRBD1 (6 bases). Germline V gene lookup returns CDR1 MNHEY and CDR2 SVGAGI. V was cut by 2 bases and J by 0 bases, with 13 bases left in between. The CDR3 is 16 amino acids. The CDR3 DNA reads TGTGCCAGCAGTTACGCGGAACAGGGTGCTAACTATGGCTACACCTTC. It yields the protein CASSYAEQGANYGYTF.

The DNA of the CDR3 is TGCGCCAGCAGCCGGGCAGGATCTAATCAAGAGACCCAGTACTTC. Translation gives CASSRAGSNQETQYF. This sequence joins TRBV4-1 and TRBJ2-5; D is uncertain. Looked up from germline, CDR1 is MGHRA and CDR2 is YSYEKL. The CDR3 contains 15 residues. The germline V and J ends were trimmed by 4 bases and 2 bases, with 14 bases remaining between them.

In this sample, this clone turned up a few times. The chain employs TRBV6-5 and TRBJ2-1; D could derive from TRBD1 or TRBD2 (5 bases each). The germline V and J ends were trimmed by 2 bases and 9 bases, with 17 bases remaining between them. Germline CDR1 is MNHEY and CDR2 is SVGAGI. The CDR3 extends over 15 amino acids. CDR3 protein: CASSYGATSGSEQFF. CDR3 nucleotides: TGTGCCAGCAGTTACGGGGCTACGAGCGGAAGTGAGCAGTTCTTC.

The chain is built from TRBV4-3 and TRBJ2-5; TRBD2 matches at 10 bases. Germline V gene sequence: CDR1 LGHNA, CDR2 YSLEER. The ends lost 0 bases at V and 5 bases at J; junction bases unmatched: 6. This CDR3 has 16 amino acids. As DNA, the CDR3 is TGCGCCAGCAGCCAAGAACTAGCGGGATCCGGGGAGACCCAGTACTTC. Translated: CASSQELAGSGETQYF.

This clone has just a few counts. The chain carries TRBV2 and TRBJ2-7, with TRBD2 as a possible D gene (5 bases). Germline V gives CDR1 SNHLY, CDR2 FYNNEI. This CDR3 spans 11 amino acids. The V gene lost 11 bases and the J gene lost 3 bases, with 11 bases spanning the gap. The chain's CDR3 is CASAARYEQYF. CDR3 DNA sequence: TGTGCCTCAGCGGCTCGCTACGAGCAGTACTTC.

CDR3 sequence reads: CASSTSGGPDTQYF. The CDR3 DNA follows: TGTGCCAGCTCGACAAGTGGGGGGCCAGATACGCAGTATTTT. This chain uses TRBV18 with TRBJ2-3, with D perhaps being TRBD1 or TRBD2 (6 bases each). Trimming stripped 6 bases from V and 4 bases from J, with 14 bases between. The CDR3 is 14 residues long. Per the germline V gene, CDR1 is KGHSH and CDR2 is LQKENI.

This clone has a handful of counts. The chain combines TRBV4-2 with TRBJ2-5; 9 bases align to TRBD1. Germline V gene sequence: CDR1 LGHNA, CDR2 YNFKEQ. This CDR3 is 19 amino acids long. With 0 bases clipped from V and 0 bases from J, the junction kept 11 bases outside the gene matches. The CDR3 sequence is CASSQDLSFGTGYQETQYF. The CDR3 DNA follows: TGTGCCAGCAGCCAAGACTTATCTTTCGGGACAGGGTACCAAGAGACCCAGTACTTC.

The V call is TRBV4-2, the J call TRBJ2-7; TRBD2 aligns across 10 bases. Germline CDR1 is LGHNA and CDR2 is YNFKEQ. J was trimmed by 3 bases and V by 0 bases; bases with no gene match: 11. This CDR3 is 18 amino acids long. The CDR3 nucleotides are TGTGCCAGCAGCCAAGAAAGTGGGTCCCTAGCGGGGGTCTACGAGCAGTACTTC. Its translation is CASSQESGSLAGVYEQYF.

This clone appeared once. The chain combines TRBV9 with TRBJ2-3; a possible D gene is TRBD2 (6 bases). This CDR3 has 15 amino acids. Trimming shortened V by 0 bases and J by 1 base, and 9 bases separated the two germline ends. Germline CDR1 reads SGDLS; CDR2 reads YYNGEE. CDR3 sequence reads: CASSVGGAGTDTQYF. CDR3 coding DNA: TGTGCCAGCAGCGTAGGCGGGGCGGGCACAGATACGCAGTATTTT.

This clone was seen only once. The chain recombines TRBV5-4 with TRBJ2-4; D not certain. This CDR3 has 16 amino acids. The germline CDR1 and CDR2 sequences are SGHNT and YYREEE (reference sequence). V gave up 1 base and J gave up 7 bases, with 18 bases separating them. CDR3 residues: CASSLLNSPVRNIQYF. Here the CDR3 DNA reads TGTGCCAGCAGCTTGTTGAACTCCCCCGTTCGGAACATTCAGTACTTC.

The rearrangement uses TRBV25-1 and TRBJ2-6, with D unclear. The CDR3 length is 14 residues. Trimming took off 4 bases at V and 0 bases at J, with 4 bases between the two ends. CDR1 and CDR2 from the germline V gene are MGHDK and SYGVNS. This chain's CDR3 is CASSGSSGANVLTF. As DNA, the CDR3 is TGTGCCAGCAGTGGATCCTCTGGGGCCAACGTCCTGACTTTC.

This chain links TRBV6-5 with TRBJ2-5, with 7 bases fitting TRBD2. The length of the CDR3 is 15 residues. After removal of 0 bases from V and 1 base from J, the junction contained 2 bases not matched to a gene. CDR1 is MNHEY and CDR2 is SVGAGI in the germline V gene. CDR3 amino acids: CASSYSSGVQETQYF. The CDR3 region has the DNA TGTGCCAGCAGTTACTCGAGCGGGGTCCAAGAGACCCAGTACTTC.

The chain uses TRBV7-2 and TRBJ1-2; D remains unclear. Trimming stripped 5 bases from V and 0 bases from J, with 10 bases between. Germline lookup yields CDR1 SGHTA and CDR2 FQGNSA. This CDR3 comprises 14 residues. This CDR3 is CASSPGAANYGYTF. The CDR3 coding sequence is TGTGCCAGCAGCCCCGGCGCAGCTAACTATGGCTACACCTTC.

The J gene is TRBJ2-1, the V gene TRBV28, with a possible D match to TRBD2 (6 bases). CDR1 and CDR2 from the germline V gene are MDHEN and SYDVKM. V gave up 3 bases and J gave up 1 base, with 10 bases separating them. CDR3 length: 15 amino acids. CDR3 DNA: TGTGCCAGCAGTTTTGTAGCGGCATCCTACAATGAGCAGTTCTTC. Protein product: CASSFVAASYNEQFF.

This clone occurred a few times. The V and J genes are TRBV4-3 and TRBJ2-5, with D perhaps matching TRBD1 (5 bases). The V end lost 1 base, the J end lost 3 bases, and 24 bases lay between the germline ends. In germline, CDR1 is LGHNA, CDR2 YSLEER. This CDR3 has 19 residues. CDR3 bases: TGCGCCAGCAGCCAAGGACCCCTGGACATGTGGCAGTTAGAAGAGACCCAGTACTTC. Protein sequence: CASSQGPLDMWQLEETQYF.

The V gene is TRBV10-3, the J gene TRBJ1-4; D gene unclear. V was clipped by 3 bases and J by 7 bases, with 9 bases between them. This CDR3 spans 13 amino acids. Germline V gene data show CDR1 as ENHRY and CDR2 as SYGVKD. The CDR3 DNA reads TGTGCCATCAGTGATCCGGGATCTGAAAAACTGTTTTTT. Its protein is CAISDPGSEKLFF.

The chain recombines TRBV14 with TRBJ2-5; 7 nucleotides line up with TRBD2. This CDR3 is 16 amino acids long. Looked up from germline, CDR1 is SGHDN and CDR2 is FVKESK. With V trimmed by 4 bases and J by 5 bases, 13 bases remained unmatched. CDR3: CASSPGWTSSTETQYF. CDR3 sequence (DNA): TGTGCCAGCAGCCCGGGGTGGACTAGTTCCACGGAGACCCAGTACTTC. The full variable domain, in which reference TRBV14 and TRBJ2-5 provide the parts outside the CDR3, is EAGVTQFPSHSVIEKGQTVTLRCDPISGHDNLYWYRRVMGKEIKFLLHFVKESKQDESGMPNNRFLAERTGGTYSTLKVQPAELEDSGVYFCASSPGWTSSTETQYFGPGTRLLVL.

The chain employs TRBV27 and TRBJ2-7, with D uncertain. Germline lookup yields CDR1 MNHEY and CDR2 SMNVEV (reference sequence). V was clipped by 8 bases and J by 4 bases, with 18 bases between them. The CDR3 runs to 14 residues. The CDR3 sequence is CASFSPGSLYEQYF. CDR3 bases: TGTGCCAGCTTTTCCCCGGGTTCTCTATACGAGCAGTACTTC.

This clone turned up a few times. This chain uses TRBV19 with TRBJ1-5; 8 nucleotides agree with TRBD1. Germline lookup yields CDR1 LNHDA and CDR2 SQIVND (reference sequence). The trim removed 7 bases at V and 2 bases at J, leaving 13 bases unmatched. This CDR3 is 17 amino acids long. Written as DNA, the CDR3 is TGTGCCAGTAATCAACGCAACAGGGGGACTGGCAATCAGCCCCAGCATTTT. Amino acids: CASNQRNRGTGNQPQHF.